The subject of this entry is one T cell receptor beta chain. How the authors handled the data: The authors estimated nucleated cell counts from reference gene primer amplification. Only in-frame clones appear in the TCRdb table, and some are missing; sequencing was by immunoSEQ multiplex PCR. The DNA was the basis for D and trimming; V, J and clone size are from that table. The data contain about 200,000 clones, around nine tenths of them singletons. The CDR3 extends over 14 amino acids. CDR1 and CDR2 from the germline V gene are SEHNR and FQNEAQ (reference sequence). Trimming shortened V by 1 base and J by 7 bases, and 10 bases separated the two germline ends. The data were obtained in a study of blood T cell repertoires in COVID-19.

This clonotype was sampled from a man in his sixties with COVID-19, enrolled during active disease. This chain links TRBV7-9 with TRBJ2-2; no reliable D call. The sample taken for sequencing was peripheral blood. CDR3 DNA sequence: TGTGCCAGCAGCTTAGTCCGGTCCCTCGGGGAGCTGTTTTTT. This translates into CASSLVRSLGELFF.